This TCR beta chain is drawn from a study of cytomegalovirus exposure and HLA in healthy donors. Whole-study results and caveats: In a later analysis, the majority of CMV-associated beta chains seemingly showed HLA restriction. Later analysis identified a missense DCLRE1C variant that was linked to TCR beta V- and J-gene trimming.

Note on this clone: Antigen specificity is unknown.

The PCR was carried out with 60 Vbeta primers and 13 Jbeta primers. The assay was immunoSEQ multiplex PCR, and TCRdb's table has in-frame clones only and misses some. The data contain under 120,000 clones, 60% to 70% of them singletons. From germline, CDR1 is LNHDA and CDR2 SQIVND (reference sequence). Trimming pared 5 bases from V and 6 bases from J, leaving 20 bases between. This CDR3 has 16 amino acids. The sequence was collected from a man aged 25-45 years in good health and CMV-seropositive. The chain combines TRBV19 with TRBJ1-5; TRBD1 is a possible D gene (6 bases). Sequencing was performed on PBMCs. This CDR3 is CASSPIGGGLFQPQHF. Written as DNA, the CDR3 is TGTGCCAGTAGTCCCATCGGCGGGGGGCTCTTTCAGCCCCAGCATTTT.